This T cell receptor beta chain was sequenced for a study of chemoradiotherapy in HPV16-positive cancers. Study details: Candidate HPV-specific clones and shared TCR motifs came from a couple of HPV16-positive patients. Findings and limits, study-wide: Candidate HPV-specific clones and E7-related TCR motifs grew in tumor during treatment. For HPV16-positive patients, expanding HPV-responsive T cells associated with longer recurrence-free survival. HPV-specific T cells were functionally defined from only a couple of HPV16-positive patients.

Sequenced by immunoSEQ multiplex PCR; TCRdb stores in-frame clones only, minus some. The sample has approximately 10,000 clones; around 81% are singletons. The V end was cut by 0 bases, the J end by 0 bases, with 6 bases between. The CDR3 is 14 amino acids. Germline assignment: CDR1 SGHRS and CDR2 YFSETQ. About this clone: Its antigen is as yet unknown.

The sample was blood, taken from a patient who underwent chemoradiotherapy. This TCR was sampled from a human donor with HPV-associated anogenital cancer. This rearrangement joins TRBV5-1 to TRBJ1-1, with D unclear. The CDR3 sequence: CASSLVDLNTEAFF. The CDR3 DNA is TGCGCCAGCAGCTTGGTTGACTTGAACACTGAAGCTTTCTTT.